Shown below are 31 T cell receptor beta chains from a single sample sequenced in a study of cytomegalovirus exposure and HLA in healthy donors. The protocol was immunoSEQ multiplex PCR, while the TCRdb copy is restricted to in-frame clones and leaves out a portion. The repertoire holds over 150,000 clones, around 84% seen once, with 2.1% in the top ten. The sample was PBMCs. The receptors originated from a human donor in good health.

The CDR3 DNA reads TGTGCCAGCAGCCAAGCGCAGGGTTTTGGGGCTGAAGCTTTCTTT. This gives the protein CASSQAQGFGAEAFF. The chain links TRBV14 to TRBJ1-1; D might be TRBD1 (5 bases). The CDR3 runs 15 residues. Germline CDR1 reads SGHDN; CDR2 reads FVKESK. V lost 1 base and J 6 bases, leaving 15 bases between the germline ends.

The rearrangement uses TRBV7-2 and TRBJ2-3; 10 positions agree with TRBD2. J gave up 2 bases and V 2 bases, and 4 bases lay outside the gene matches. This CDR3 comprises 16 residues. Germline V gene data show CDR1 as SGHTA and CDR2 as FQGNSA. The CDR3 loop is CASSLRLAGHTDTQYF. The CDR3 bases are TGTGCCAGCAGCTTACGACTAGCGGGTCACACAGATACGCAGTATTTT.

The chain is built from TRBV20-1 and TRBJ2-3; D is ambiguous. The CDR3 loop spans 11 amino acids. Germline CDR1 is DFQATT and CDR2 is SNEGSKA (reference sequence). V gave up 1 base and J gave up 6 bases, with 5 bases separating them. The CDR3 here is CSARVYDTQYF. The DNA of the CDR3 is TGCAGTGCTAGAGTATATGATACGCAGTATTTT.

As regards this clone: Mismatch with germline at one junction end may stem from a read error. The CDR3 sequence is CDGDRDYNEQFF. The CDR3 DNA sequence: TGCGATGGGGACAGAGACTACAATGAGCAGTTCTTC. The chain has TRBV27 and TRBJ2-1, with 7 positions matching TRBD1. Germline-derived CDR1 and CDR2 are MNHEY and SMNVEV (reference sequence). This CDR3 spans 12 amino acids.

J is TRBJ2-3 and V is TRBV4-3, with TRBD1 matching 7 bases. Germline CDR1 is LGHNA and CDR2 is YSLEER. V was clipped by 4 bases and J by 4 bases; unmatched bases: 5. This CDR3 comprises 14 residues. The CDR3 here is CASSPRQGADTQYF. DNA for the CDR3: TGCGCCAGCAGCCCACGACAGGGAGCAGATACGCAGTATTTT.

This clone came up a few times. The V call is TRBV7-8, the J call TRBJ2-1; 8 nucleotides match TRBD1. V shed 0 bases, J shed 8 bases, and the junction held 12 bases outside the gene matches. Germline lookup yields CDR1 SGHVS and CDR2 FQNEAQ. The CDR3 has 17 residues. CDR3 coding DNA: TGTGCCAGCAGCTTAGCCCCCCGGGGTCAGGGGGCGGATGAGCAGTTCTTC. Residues: CASSLAPRGQGADEQFF.

This sequence joins TRBV5-1 and TRBJ2-7, with TRBD2 matching over 7 bases. V shed 1 base and J 7 bases; nucleotides not matched to a gene: 8. Looked up from germline, CDR1 is SGHRS and CDR2 is YFSETQ. The CDR3 runs 14 residues. CDR3 nucleotide sequence: TGCGCCAGCAGCTTGACAGGACTAGTAGGGGAGCAGTACTTC. Its protein is CASSLTGLVGEQYF.

This chain joins TRBV12-5 and TRBJ2-5, with TRBD2 matching over 9 bases. Germline loops: CDR1 LGHNT, CDR2 FRNRAP. With 2 bases clipped from V and 1 base from J, the junction kept 8 bases outside the gene matches. The CDR3 covers 17 residues. CDR3 coding DNA: TGTGCTAGTGGTTTGAAGTTAGCGGGGGCCCTCCAAGAGACCCAGTACTTC. This codes for CASGLKLAGALQETQYF.

A single count supports this clone. The V and J genes are TRBV7-9 and TRBJ1-1; D might be TRBD1 (5 bases). V was shortened by 0 bases and J by 3 bases, with 11 bases between the two germline ends. Germline assignment: CDR1 SEHNR and CDR2 FQNEAQ (reference sequence). The CDR3 has 15 residues. The CDR3 bases are TGTGCCAGCAGCTTAGCGCCCGGCAGGGACACTGAAGCTTTCTTT. Residues: CASSLAPGRDTEAFF. The full variable domain, in which reference TRBV7-9 and TRBJ1-1 provide the parts outside the CDR3, is DTGVSQNPRHKITKRGQNVTFRCDPISEHNRLYWYRQTLGQGPEFLTYFQNEAQLEKSRLLSDRFSAERPKGSFSTLEIQRTEQGDSAMYLCASSLAPGRDTEAFFGQGTRLTVV.

The V call is TRBV14, the J call TRBJ2-3; 10 positions agree with TRBD2. Germline V gene data show CDR1 as SGHDN and CDR2 as FVKESK. The CDR3 runs to 16 residues. V shed 2 bases and J 3 bases; nucleotides not matched to a gene: 5. CDR3 loop: CASSQLAGAKTDTQYF. The CDR3 nucleotides are TGTGCCAGCAGCCAACTAGCGGGGGCCAAAACAGATACGCAGTATTTT.

Only a few counts were recorded for this clone. The J gene is TRBJ2-1, the V gene TRBV9; 13 bases map to TRBD2. Trimming took 3 bases from V and 7 from J; bases not matched to a gene: 7. The CDR3 is 16 amino acids. In germline, CDR1 is SGDLS, CDR2 YYNGEE. The CDR3 DNA follows: TGTGCCAGCAGCGCCCTACTAGCGGGGGGGCATAATGAGCAGTTCTTC. It codes for CASSALLAGGHNEQFF.

A word on this clone: Other DNA sequences in this sample translate to the same CDR3. The rearrangement uses TRBV7-2 and TRBJ2-3, with D uncertain. Germline assignment: CDR1 SGHTA and CDR2 FQGNSA. Deletions cut 2 bases from V and 6 bases from J, with 6 bases between. The CDR3 runs 12 residues. For the CDR3, the DNA is TGTGCCAGCAGCTTATACACGGATACGCAGTATTTT. It codes for CASSLYTDTQYF.

The chain uses TRBV30 and TRBJ1-5; a possible D gene is TRBD1 (5 bases). Trimming stripped 0 bases from V and 2 bases from J, with 14 bases between. The V gene's germline CDR1 is GTSNPN and CDR2 SVGIG (reference sequence). This CDR3 is 16 amino acids long. For the CDR3, the DNA is TGTGCCTGGAGTGTCGTCCAGGGTGGGTGCAATCAGCCCCAGCATTTT. Amino acids: CAWSVVQGGCNQPQHF.

The chain links TRBV10-3 to TRBJ1-6, with TRBD1 matching 7 bases. Germline V gives CDR1 ENHRY, CDR2 SYGVKD. Trimming cost V 9 bases and J 10 bases; bases outside gene matches: 9. The CDR3 has 13 amino acids. The CDR3 coding sequence is TGTGCCATTTCGACAGGGAAAGGGTCACCCCTCCACTTT. Translating it yields CAISTGKGSPLHF.

This sequence joins TRBV27 and TRBJ2-7; 11 bases agree with TRBD1. The CDR3 sequence is 16 residues long. The germline V gene has CDR1 MNHEY and CDR2 SMNVEV (reference sequence). V lost 2 bases, J lost 3 bases, and 6 bases stayed unmatched. The CDR3 DNA follows: TGTGCCAGCAGTTTAACGAGGACAGGGGGCGTCTACGAGCAGTACTTC. Protein product: CASSLTRTGGVYEQYF.

This clone was counted a single time. V is TRBV10-3 and J is TRBJ2-7; 8 nucleotides match TRBD2. The CDR3 length is 13 residues. After removal of 8 bases from V and 4 bases from J, the junction contained 7 bases not matched to a gene. The germline gives CDR1 ENHRY, CDR2 SYGVKD. The CDR3 loop reads CAIGGGTPYEQYF. Here the CDR3 DNA reads TGTGCCATCGGCGGGGGGACTCCATACGAGCAGTACTTC.

The chain joins TRBV9 to TRBJ2-1, with 7 bases matching TRBD2. This CDR3 spans 16 amino acids. Germline V gives CDR1 SGDLS, CDR2 YYNGEE. J was trimmed by 2 bases and V by 1 base; bases with no gene match: 6. In nucleotides, the CDR3 is TGTGCCAGCAGCGTATTCGGGGGGAAAACCTACAATGAGCAGTTCTTC. Translated, it gives CASSVFGGKTYNEQFF. Complete variable domain (other parts from reference TRBV9 and TRBJ2-1): DSGVTQTPKHLITATGQRVTLRCSPRSGDLSVYWYQQSLDQGLQFLIQYYNGEERAKGNILERFSAQQFPDLHSELNLSSLELGDSALYFCASSVFGGKTYNEQFFGPGTRLTVL.

This clone has just one count. The chain links TRBV6-1 to TRBJ2-1; D call uncertain. V was shortened by 7 bases and J by 4 bases, with 11 bases between the two germline ends. CDR1 and CDR2 from the germline V gene are MNHNS and SASEGT. The CDR3 is 13 amino acids. CDR3 coding DNA: TGTGCCAGCAATGCAGCGTATTACAATGAGCAGTTCTTC. Encoded protein: CASNAAYYNEQFF.

V usage is TRBV18 and J usage is TRBJ2-4; D ambiguous. Deletions cut 4 bases from V and 7 bases from J, with 11 bases between. The CDR3 has 13 residues. Germline assignment: CDR1 KGHSH and CDR2 LQKENI. CDR3: CASSRSSNNIQYF. The CDR3, as DNA: TGTGCCAGCTCACGATCCTCTAACAACATTCAGTACTTC.

This chain connects TRBV29-1 to TRBJ1-1; no clear D gene. Trimming cost V 8 bases and J 0 bases, with 13 bases left between them. This CDR3 has 13 amino acids. Per germline, CDR1 SQVTM and CDR2 ANQGSEA. The CDR3 sequence: CSSRRDMNTEAFF. The CDR3 coding sequence is TGCAGCTCCCGTCGCGACATGAACACTGAAGCTTTCTTT. Complete variable domain (other parts from reference TRBV29-1 and TRBJ1-1): SAVISQKPSRDICQRGTSLTIQCQVDSQVTMMFWYRQQPGQSLTLIATANQGSEATYESGFVIDKFPISRPNLTFSTLTVSNMSPEDSSIYLCSSRRDMNTEAFFGQGTRLTVV.

This chain uses TRBV19 with TRBJ1-4; D unresolved. Trimming shortened V by 9 bases and J by 8 bases, and 16 bases separated the two germline ends. This CDR3 contains 13 residues. CDR1 is LNHDA, CDR2 SQIVND, per germline (reference sequence). The CDR3 nucleotides are TGTGCCAGCGTAGAAGACCACAGCGAAAAACTGTTTTTT. This codes for CASVEDHSEKLFF.

The gene calls are TRBV5-6 and TRBJ2-5; TRBD2 might be the D (5 bases). The CDR3 consists of 14 residues. Germline V CDR1 and CDR2: SGHDT, YYEEEE. V lost 1 base and J 5 bases, leaving 12 bases between the germline ends. The CDR3 here is CASSLLDGMETQYF. The CDR3 DNA sequence: TGTGCCAGCAGCTTGCTCGACGGGATGGAGACCCAGTACTTC.

This sequence joins TRBV29-1 and TRBJ1-1, with a tentative D call TRBD1 (5 bases). The germline V gene encodes CDR1 SQVTM and CDR2 ANQGSEA. Trimming cost V 3 bases and J 1 base, with 12 bases left between them. The CDR3 runs to 14 residues. The CDR3 loop is CSVERGLTNTEAFF. CDR3 DNA sequence: TGCAGCGTTGAGCGGGGACTTACGAACACTGAAGCTTTCTTT.

The J gene is TRBJ2-7, the V gene TRBV5-5, with TRBD1 identical over 7 bases. The J segment lost 5 bases and the V segment lost 3 bases, leaving 5 bases of the junction unmatched. CDR3 length equals 13 residues. From germline, CDR1 is SGHKS and CDR2 YYEKEE (reference sequence). The CDR3 is CASSWRTGHEQYF. In DNA form, the CDR3 reads TGTGCCAGCAGCTGGAGGACAGGTCACGAGCAGTACTTC.

The chain links TRBV6-1 to TRBJ2-7; the D gene is possibly TRBD1 (6 bases). The CDR3 contains 14 residues. Germline V gene data show CDR1 as MNHNS and CDR2 as SASEGT. Deletions cut 6 bases from V and 0 bases from J, with 12 bases between. Here the CDR3 reads CASRGDISSYEQYF. The CDR3 DNA sequence: TGTGCCAGCAGAGGGGACATAAGCTCCTACGAGCAGTACTTC.

V is TRBV7-2 and J is TRBJ2-2; TRBD2 aligns across 8 bases. CDR3 length: 15 residues. In germline, CDR1 is SGHTA, CDR2 FQGNSA. J lost 1 base, V lost 5 bases, and 3 bases had no gene match. CDR3 loop: CASSGLAGNTGELFF. CDR3 nucleotides: TGTGCCAGCAGCGGCCTAGCGGGGAACACCGGGGAGCTGTTTTTT.

The V gene is TRBV6-5, the J gene TRBJ1-4; D is perhaps TRBD1 (5 bases). Germline values: CDR1 MNHEY, CDR2 SVGAGI. V was trimmed by 4 bases and J by 5 bases, leaving 14 bases between them. The CDR3 extends over 15 amino acids. Here the CDR3 DNA reads TGTGCCAGCAGTTCCTCGGGACTGAGGAATGAAAAACTGTTTTTT. Encoded protein: CASSSSGLRNEKLFF.

This chain connects TRBV9 to TRBJ1-1; D remains ambiguous. This CDR3 is built from 15 residues. CDR1 is SGDLS, CDR2 YYNGEE, per germline. V was clipped by 4 bases and J by 4 bases, with 17 bases between them. The CDR3 here is CASSPREGLFTEAFF. For the CDR3, the DNA is TGTGCCAGCAGCCCCAGAGAGGGTTTGTTCACTGAAGCTTTCTTT.

The chain is built from TRBV2 and TRBJ1-1; D is unclear. Trimming removed 8 bases from V and 1 base from J, with 8 bases in between. The CDR3 spans 12 residues. Looked up from germline, CDR1 is SNHLY and CDR2 is FYNNEI. CDR3: CASRLRNTEAFF. Written as DNA, the CDR3 is TGTGCCAGCCGACTCAGGAACACTGAAGCTTTCTTT.

The chain uses TRBV6-5 and TRBJ1-2; TRBD1 is a possible D gene (6 bases). The V gene's germline CDR1 is MNHEY and CDR2 SVGAGI. This CDR3 region has 12 residues. The germline V and J ends were trimmed by 4 bases and 11 bases, with 14 bases remaining between them. Here the CDR3 reads CASSSGGVRYTF. CDR3 bases: TGTGCCAGCAGTTCGGGGGGCGTTCGGTACACCTTC.

This chain joins TRBV7-2 and TRBJ2-2; 10 nucleotides agree with TRBD2. Germline trimming cut 1 base from V and 4 bases from J; bases unmatched to any gene: 6. Germline assignment: CDR1 SGHTA and CDR2 FQGNSA. The CDR3 spans 17 residues. This CDR3 is CASSLELLAGATGELFF. CDR3 in DNA: TGTGCCAGCAGCTTAGAACTCCTAGCGGGAGCCACCGGGGAGCTGTTTTTT.